The clone carrying this T cell receptor (beta chain) is labeled as medium-sized. Its specificity is not known. V lost 4 bases and J 4 bases, leaving 10 bases between the germline ends. This CDR3 is 13 amino acids long. The study's findings and limits: The TCR gene usage of tumor memory CD4+ T cells clustered together with blood and lymph node memory CD4+ cells and with lymph node naive CD4+ cells.

Cells sorted as Tregs were CD4+, CD25+ and CD127-/low. Semi-nested PCR with Nested Universal Primer A followed constant-region reverse priming of full-length variable regions. One entry per CDR3 protein, called by TCRdb with MiXCR from the 5' RACE reads. The sample shows fewer than 12,000 distinct CDR3 sequences, approximately 17% of them seen only once. The chain uses TRBV12-3 or TRBV12-4 and TRBJ1-2, with D tentatively TRBD1 (6 bases). This clonotype was sampled from a female donor with breast cancer. Specimen: Tregs sorted from a lymph node. The CDR3 DNA is TGTGCCAGCAGTTGGGGGGGCGGCTATGGCTACACCTTC. Translation gives CASSWGGGYGYTF.